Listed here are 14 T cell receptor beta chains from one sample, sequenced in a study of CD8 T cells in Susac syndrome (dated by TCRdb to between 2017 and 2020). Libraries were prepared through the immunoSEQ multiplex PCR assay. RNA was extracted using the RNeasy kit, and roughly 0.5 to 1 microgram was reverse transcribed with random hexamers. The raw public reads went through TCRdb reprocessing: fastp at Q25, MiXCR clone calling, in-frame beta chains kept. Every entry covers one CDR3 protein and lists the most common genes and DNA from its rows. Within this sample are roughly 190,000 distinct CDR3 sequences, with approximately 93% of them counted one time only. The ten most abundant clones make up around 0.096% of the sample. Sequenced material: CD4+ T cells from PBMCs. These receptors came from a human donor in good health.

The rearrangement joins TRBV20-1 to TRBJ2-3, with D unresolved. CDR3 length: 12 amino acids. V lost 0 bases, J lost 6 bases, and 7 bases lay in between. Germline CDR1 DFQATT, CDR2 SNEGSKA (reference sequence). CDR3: CSARDLGDTQYF. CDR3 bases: TGCAGTGCTAGAGATCTCGGGGATACGCAGTATTTT.

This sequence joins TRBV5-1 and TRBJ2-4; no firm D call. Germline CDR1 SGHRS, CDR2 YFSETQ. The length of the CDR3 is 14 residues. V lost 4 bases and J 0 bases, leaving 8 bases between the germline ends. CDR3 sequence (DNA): TGCGCCAGCAGCCGAGATGTAGCCAAAAACATTCAGTACTTC. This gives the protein CASSRDVAKNIQYF.

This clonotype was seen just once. Written as DNA, the CDR3 is TGTGCCAGCAGTGAAGGAGGCGAACTAAACTATGGCTACACCTTC. Its translation: CASSEGGELNYGYTF. J is TRBJ1-2 and V is TRBV6-1; no firm D call. This CDR3 comprises 15 residues. Trimming pared 1 base from V and 2 bases from J, leaving 11 bases between. Germline lookup yields CDR1 MNHNS and CDR2 SASEGT.

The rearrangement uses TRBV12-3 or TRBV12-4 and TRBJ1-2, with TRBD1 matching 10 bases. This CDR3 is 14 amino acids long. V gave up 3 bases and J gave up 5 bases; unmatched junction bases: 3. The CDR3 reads CASSLTGGPYGYTF. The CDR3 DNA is TGTGCCAGCAGTTTGACAGGGGGCCCTTATGGCTACACCTTC.

The CDR3 coding sequence is TGTGCCAGCAGCTTGTACTATGGCTACACCTTC. It encodes CASSLYYGYTF. The chain carries TRBV28 and TRBJ1-2; D unresolved. V was shortened by 6 bases and J by 3 bases, with 5 bases between the two germline ends. The CDR3 totals 11 residues. CDR1 and CDR2 (germline): MDHEN, SYDVKM.

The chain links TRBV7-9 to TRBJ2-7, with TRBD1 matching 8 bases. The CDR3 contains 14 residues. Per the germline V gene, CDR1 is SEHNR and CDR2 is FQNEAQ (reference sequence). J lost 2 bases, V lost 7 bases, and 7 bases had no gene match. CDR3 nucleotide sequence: TGTGCCAGCACCCTGACAGGGGTAACCTACGAGCAGTACTTC. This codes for CASTLTGVTYEQYF.

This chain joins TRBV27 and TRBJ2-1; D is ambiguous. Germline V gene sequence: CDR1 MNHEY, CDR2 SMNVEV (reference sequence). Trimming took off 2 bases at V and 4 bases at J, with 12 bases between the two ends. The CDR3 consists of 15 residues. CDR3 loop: CASSLQPLAYNEQFF. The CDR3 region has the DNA TGTGCCAGCAGTTTACAGCCCCTCGCATACAATGAGCAGTTCTTC.

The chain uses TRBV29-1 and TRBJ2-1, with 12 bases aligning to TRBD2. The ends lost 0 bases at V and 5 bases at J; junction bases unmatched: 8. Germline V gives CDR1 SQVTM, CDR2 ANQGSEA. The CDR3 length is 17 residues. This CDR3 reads CSVEDPRTSGENNEQFF. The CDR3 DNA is TGCAGCGTTGAAGATCCCCGGACTAGCGGGGAGAACAATGAGCAGTTCTTC.

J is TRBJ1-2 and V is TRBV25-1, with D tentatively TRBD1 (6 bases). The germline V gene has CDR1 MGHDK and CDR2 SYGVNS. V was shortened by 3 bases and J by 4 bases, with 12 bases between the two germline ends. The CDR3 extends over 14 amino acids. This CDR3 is CASSDGTPFYGYTF. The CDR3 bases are TGTGCCAGCAGTGATGGGACACCGTTCTATGGCTACACCTTC.

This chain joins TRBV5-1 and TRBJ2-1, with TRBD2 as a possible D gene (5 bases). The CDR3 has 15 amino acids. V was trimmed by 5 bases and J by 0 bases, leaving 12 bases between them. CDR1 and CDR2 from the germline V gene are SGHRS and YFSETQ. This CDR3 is CASRIGLSSYNEQFF. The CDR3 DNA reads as TGCGCCAGCAGAATCGGACTGAGCTCCTACAATGAGCAGTTCTTC.

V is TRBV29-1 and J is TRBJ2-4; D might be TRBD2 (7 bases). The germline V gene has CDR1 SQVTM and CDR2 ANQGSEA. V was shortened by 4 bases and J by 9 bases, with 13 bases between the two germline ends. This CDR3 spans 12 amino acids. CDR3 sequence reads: CSVGGGAGIQYF. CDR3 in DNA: TGCAGCGTTGGAGGGGGGGCGGGCATTCAGTACTTC.

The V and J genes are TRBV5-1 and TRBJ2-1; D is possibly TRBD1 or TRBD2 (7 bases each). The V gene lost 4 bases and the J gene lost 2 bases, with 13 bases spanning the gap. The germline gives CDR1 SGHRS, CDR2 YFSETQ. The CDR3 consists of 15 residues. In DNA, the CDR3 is TGCGCCAGCAGCAGTCAGGGGGGGACCTACAATGAGCAGTTCTTC. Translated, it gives CASSSQGGTYNEQFF.

The DNA for the CDR3 is TGTGCCAGTAGAGGAGGGGGATCCTACAATGAGCAGTTCTTC. Its protein product is CASRGGGSYNEQFF. The rearrangement uses TRBV19 and TRBJ2-1; TRBD1 or TRBD2 may be the D gene (6 bases each). The CDR3 spans 14 residues. Trimming took off 6 bases at V and 1 base at J, with 10 bases between the two ends. Per the germline V gene, CDR1 is LNHDA and CDR2 is SQIVND (reference sequence).

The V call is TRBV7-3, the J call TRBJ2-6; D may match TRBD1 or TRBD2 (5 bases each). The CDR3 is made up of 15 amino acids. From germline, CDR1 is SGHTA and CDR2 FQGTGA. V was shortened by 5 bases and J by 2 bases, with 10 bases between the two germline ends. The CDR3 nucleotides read TGTGCCAGCAGCGTTGGGGGAACTGGGGCCAACGTCCTGACTTTC. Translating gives CASSVGGTGANVLTF. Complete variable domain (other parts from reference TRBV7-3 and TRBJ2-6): GAGVSQTPSNKVTEKGKYVELRCDPISGHTALYWYRQSLGQGPEFLIYFQGTGAADDSGLPNDRFFAVRPEGSVSTLKIQRTERGDSAVYLCASSVGGTGANVLTFGAGSRLTVL.